This T cell receptor (beta chain) comes out of a study of cytomegalovirus exposure and HLA in healthy donors. 60 Vbeta and 13 Jbeta primers were used in PCR. Per the original methods: In a later analysis, 8.5 million to 14 million of about 80 million unique beta chains occurred in at least two donors. TCRdb keeps only in-frame clones here, not all; method: immunoSEQ multiplex PCR. V and J calls and clone size are given by that table; D and trimming were obtained from the DNA. The sample has 150,000 to 200,000 clones; approximately 78% are singletons. CDR1 SQVTM and CDR2 ANQGSEA come from the germline V gene. This CDR3 spans 13 amino acids. V was clipped by 6 bases and J by 1 base; unmatched bases: 2. On this clone: Its antigen is unidentified.

Study-wide results and caveats: Previously analyzed data showed that most TCR beta V segments were productive at a frequency of about 90% or about 30%. Evidence from a later analysis indicated that most CMV-associated TCR beta chains looked HLA-restricted.

This sequence originates from a woman aged 40 to 50 in good health and CMV-seronegative. The chain is built from TRBV29-1 and TRBJ2-3; 9 bases align to TRBD1. The sequencing sample was made of PBMCs. CDR3 residues: CSVWDRGTDTQYF. Here the CDR3 DNA reads TGCAGCGTCTGGGACAGGGGCACAGATACGCAGTATTTT.